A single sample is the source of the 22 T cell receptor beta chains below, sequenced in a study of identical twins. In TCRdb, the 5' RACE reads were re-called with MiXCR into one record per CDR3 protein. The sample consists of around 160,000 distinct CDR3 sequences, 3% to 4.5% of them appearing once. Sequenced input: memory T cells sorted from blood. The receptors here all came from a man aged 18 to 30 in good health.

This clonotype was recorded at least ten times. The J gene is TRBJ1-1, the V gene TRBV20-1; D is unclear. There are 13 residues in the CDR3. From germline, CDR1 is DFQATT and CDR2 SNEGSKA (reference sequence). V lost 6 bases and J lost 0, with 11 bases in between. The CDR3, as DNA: TGCAGTGCCCCCACAAGACTGAACACTGAAGCTTTCTTT. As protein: CSAPTRLNTEAFF.

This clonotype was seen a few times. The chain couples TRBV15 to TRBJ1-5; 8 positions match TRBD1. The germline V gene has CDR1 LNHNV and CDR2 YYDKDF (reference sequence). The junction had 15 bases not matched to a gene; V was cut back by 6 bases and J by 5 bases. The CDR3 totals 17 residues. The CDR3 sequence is CATSPGGHYFGDQPQHF. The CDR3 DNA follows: TGTGCCACCAGTCCAGGGGGCCATTATTTCGGGGATCAGCCCCAGCATTTT.

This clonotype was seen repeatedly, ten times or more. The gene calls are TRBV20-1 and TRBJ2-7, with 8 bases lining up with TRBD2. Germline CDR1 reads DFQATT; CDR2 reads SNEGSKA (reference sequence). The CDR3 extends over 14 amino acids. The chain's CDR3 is CSVGGGRGTYEQYF. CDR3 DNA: TGCAGCGTCGGGGGGGGACGAGGCACCTACGAGCAGTACTTC.

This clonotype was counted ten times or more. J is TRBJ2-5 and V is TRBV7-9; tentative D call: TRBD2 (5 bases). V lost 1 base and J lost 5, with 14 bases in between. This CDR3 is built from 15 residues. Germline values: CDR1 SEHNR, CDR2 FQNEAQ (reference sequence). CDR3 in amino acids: CASSLVGGRSETQYF. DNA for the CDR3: TGTGCCAGCAGCTTAGTTGGTGGGAGAAGTGAGACCCAGTACTTC.

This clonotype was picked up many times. This CDR3 reads CAWGLAEEQYF. DNA for the CDR3: TGTGCCTGGGGACTAGCGGAAGAGCAGTACTTC. This chain links TRBV30 with TRBJ2-7; TRBD2 agrees at 10 bases. Trimming removed 5 bases from V and 7 bases from J; junction bases left unmatched: 2. The CDR3 loop spans 11 amino acids. Germline V gene sequence: CDR1 GTSNPN, CDR2 SVGIG (reference sequence).

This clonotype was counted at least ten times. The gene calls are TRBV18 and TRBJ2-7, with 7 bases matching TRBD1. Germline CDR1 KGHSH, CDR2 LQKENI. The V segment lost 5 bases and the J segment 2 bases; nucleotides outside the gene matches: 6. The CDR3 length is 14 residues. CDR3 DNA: TGTGCCAGCTCAGGAAAGGGGGCGACCTACGAGCAGTACTTC. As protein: CASSGKGATYEQYF.

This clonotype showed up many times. The CDR3 protein is CASSPRQGSTDTQYF. Written as DNA, the CDR3 is TGTGCCAGCAGCCCTAGACAGGGAAGCACAGATACGCAGTATTTT. The chain carries TRBV3-1 and TRBJ2-3; 7 bases map to TRBD1. Germline CDR1 and CDR2: LGHDT and YNNKEL (reference sequence). This CDR3 comprises 15 residues. V lost 4 bases, J lost 0 bases, and 4 bases stayed unmatched.

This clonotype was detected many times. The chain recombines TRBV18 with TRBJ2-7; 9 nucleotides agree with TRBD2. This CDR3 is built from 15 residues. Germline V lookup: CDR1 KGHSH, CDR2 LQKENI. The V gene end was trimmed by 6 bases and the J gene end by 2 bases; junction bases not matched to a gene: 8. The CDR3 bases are TGTGCCAGCTCCCCATCGGCGGGAGGGCCCTACGAGCAGTACTTC. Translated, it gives CASSPSAGGPYEQYF.

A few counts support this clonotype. Written as DNA, the CDR3 is TGCGCCAGCAGCTTGGAAGCAGGGCGGCCTGAAGCTTTCTTT. This gives the protein CASSLEAGRPEAFF. The V and J genes are TRBV5-1 and TRBJ1-1; a weak D match, TRBD1 (5 bases). Trimming removed 0 bases from V and 6 bases from J, with 12 bases in between. CDR1 and CDR2 from the germline V gene are SGHRS and YFSETQ. The CDR3 has 14 amino acids.

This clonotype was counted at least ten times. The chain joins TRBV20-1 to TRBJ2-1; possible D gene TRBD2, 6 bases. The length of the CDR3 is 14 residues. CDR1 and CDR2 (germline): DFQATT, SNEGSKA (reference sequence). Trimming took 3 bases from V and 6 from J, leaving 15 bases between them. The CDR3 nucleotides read TGCAGTGCTAGCACACGGGGGACCGCCAATGAGCAGTTCTTC. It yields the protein CSASTRGTANEQFF.

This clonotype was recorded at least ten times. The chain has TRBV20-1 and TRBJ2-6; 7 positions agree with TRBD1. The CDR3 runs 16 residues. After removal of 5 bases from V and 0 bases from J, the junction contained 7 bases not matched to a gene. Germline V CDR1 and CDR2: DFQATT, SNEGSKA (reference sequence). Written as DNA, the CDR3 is TGCAGTGCTTTCGGGACAGCCAACTCTGGGGCCAACGTCCTGACTTTC. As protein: CSAFGTANSGANVLTF.

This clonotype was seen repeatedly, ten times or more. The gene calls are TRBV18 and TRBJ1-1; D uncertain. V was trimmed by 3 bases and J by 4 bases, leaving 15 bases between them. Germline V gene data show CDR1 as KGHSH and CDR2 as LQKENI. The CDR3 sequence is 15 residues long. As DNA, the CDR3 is TGTGCCAGCTCACCTGTCATAGGAGCGAGCACTGAAGCTTTCTTT. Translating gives CASSPVIGASTEAFF.

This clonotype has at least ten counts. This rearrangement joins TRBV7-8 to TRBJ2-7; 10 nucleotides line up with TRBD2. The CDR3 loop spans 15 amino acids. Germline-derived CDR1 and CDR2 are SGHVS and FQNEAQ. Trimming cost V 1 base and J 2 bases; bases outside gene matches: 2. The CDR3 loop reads CASSLEGLATYEQYV. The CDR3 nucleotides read TGTGCCAGCAGCTTAGAGGGACTAGCGACCTACGAGCAGTACGTC.

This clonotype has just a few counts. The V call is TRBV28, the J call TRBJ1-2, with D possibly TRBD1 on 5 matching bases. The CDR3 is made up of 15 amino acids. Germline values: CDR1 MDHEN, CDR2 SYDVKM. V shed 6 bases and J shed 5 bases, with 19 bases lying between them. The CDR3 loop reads CASSYTRDGRYGYTF. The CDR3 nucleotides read TGTGCCAGCAGCTATACTAGGGACGGGAGATATGGCTACACCTTC.

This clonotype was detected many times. CDR3 region: CAISGATANTDTQYF. In nucleotides, the CDR3 is TGTGCCATCTCGGGCGCGACAGCCAACACAGATACGCAGTATTTT. The chain couples TRBV10-3 to TRBJ2-3; weak D call: TRBD1 (5 bases). CDR3 size: 15 residues. Germline V gene sequence: CDR1 ENHRY, CDR2 SYGVKD. The V gene lost 8 bases and the J gene lost 2 bases, with 17 bases spanning the gap.

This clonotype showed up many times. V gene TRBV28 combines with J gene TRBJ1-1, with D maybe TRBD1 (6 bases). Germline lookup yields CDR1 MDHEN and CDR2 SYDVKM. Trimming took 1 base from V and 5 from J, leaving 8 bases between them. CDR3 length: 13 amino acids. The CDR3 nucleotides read TGTGCCAGCAGTTTATCAGGGGATACTGAAGCTTTCTTT. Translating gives CASSLSGDTEAFF.

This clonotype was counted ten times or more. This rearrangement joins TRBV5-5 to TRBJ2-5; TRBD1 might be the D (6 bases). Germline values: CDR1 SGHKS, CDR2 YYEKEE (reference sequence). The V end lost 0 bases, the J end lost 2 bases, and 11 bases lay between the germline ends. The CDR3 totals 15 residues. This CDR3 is CASSLASRGQETQYF. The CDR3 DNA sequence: TGTGCCAGCAGCTTGGCCAGCAGGGGTCAAGAGACCCAGTACTTC.

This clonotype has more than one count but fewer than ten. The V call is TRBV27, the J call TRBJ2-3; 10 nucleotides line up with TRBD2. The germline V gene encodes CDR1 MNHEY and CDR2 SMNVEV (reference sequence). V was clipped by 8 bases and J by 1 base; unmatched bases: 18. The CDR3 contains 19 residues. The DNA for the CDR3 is TGTGCCAGCGCCCTTCTAGGGCTAGCGGGAGTAAGGGGCACAGATACGCAGTATTTT. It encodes CASALLGLAGVRGTDTQYF.

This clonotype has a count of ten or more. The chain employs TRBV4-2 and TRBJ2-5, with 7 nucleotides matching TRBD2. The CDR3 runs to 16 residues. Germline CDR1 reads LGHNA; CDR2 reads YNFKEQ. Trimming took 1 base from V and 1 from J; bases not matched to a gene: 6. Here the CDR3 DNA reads TGTGCCAGCAGCCAAGGAGGTGGGAGGGGCCAAGAGACCCAGTACTTC. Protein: CASSQGGGRGQETQYF.

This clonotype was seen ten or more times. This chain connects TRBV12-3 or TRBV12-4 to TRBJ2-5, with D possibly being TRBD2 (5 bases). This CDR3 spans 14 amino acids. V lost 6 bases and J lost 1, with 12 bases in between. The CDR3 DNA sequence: TGTGCCAGCAGCCTACTAGACCCCCAAGAGACCCAGTACTTC. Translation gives CASSLLDPQETQYF.

The CDR3 DNA sequence: TGTGCCAGCAGTGAACAGGGGATCTCTGGAAACACCATATATTTT. Translation gives CASSEQGISGNTIYF. V and J are TRBV6-1 and TRBJ1-3; D possibly corresponds to TRBD1 (6 bases). The V gene's germline CDR1 is MNHNS and CDR2 SASEGT. V was pared by 2 bases and J by 0 bases, with 8 bases between. There are 15 residues in the CDR3.

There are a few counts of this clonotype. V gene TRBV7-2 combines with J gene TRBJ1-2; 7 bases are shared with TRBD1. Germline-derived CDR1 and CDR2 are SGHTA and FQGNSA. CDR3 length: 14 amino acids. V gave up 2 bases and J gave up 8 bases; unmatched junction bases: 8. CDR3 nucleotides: TGTGCCAGCAGCTTAAAATACAGGGGATACGGCTACACCTTC. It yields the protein CASSLKYRGYGYTF.